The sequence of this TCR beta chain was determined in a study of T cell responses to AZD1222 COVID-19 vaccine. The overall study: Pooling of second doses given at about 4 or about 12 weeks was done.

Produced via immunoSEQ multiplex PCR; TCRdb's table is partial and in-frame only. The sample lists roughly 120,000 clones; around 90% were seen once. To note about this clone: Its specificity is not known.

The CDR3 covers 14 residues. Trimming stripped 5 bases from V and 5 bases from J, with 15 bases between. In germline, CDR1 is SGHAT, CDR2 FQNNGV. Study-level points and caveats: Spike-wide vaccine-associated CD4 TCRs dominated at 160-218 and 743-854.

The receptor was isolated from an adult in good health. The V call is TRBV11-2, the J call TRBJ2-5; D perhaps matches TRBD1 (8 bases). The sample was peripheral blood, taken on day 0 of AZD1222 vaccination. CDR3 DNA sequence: TGTGCCAGCAGCCCGACAGGGGAGGGGGAGACCCAGTACTTC. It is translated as CASSPTGEGETQYF.